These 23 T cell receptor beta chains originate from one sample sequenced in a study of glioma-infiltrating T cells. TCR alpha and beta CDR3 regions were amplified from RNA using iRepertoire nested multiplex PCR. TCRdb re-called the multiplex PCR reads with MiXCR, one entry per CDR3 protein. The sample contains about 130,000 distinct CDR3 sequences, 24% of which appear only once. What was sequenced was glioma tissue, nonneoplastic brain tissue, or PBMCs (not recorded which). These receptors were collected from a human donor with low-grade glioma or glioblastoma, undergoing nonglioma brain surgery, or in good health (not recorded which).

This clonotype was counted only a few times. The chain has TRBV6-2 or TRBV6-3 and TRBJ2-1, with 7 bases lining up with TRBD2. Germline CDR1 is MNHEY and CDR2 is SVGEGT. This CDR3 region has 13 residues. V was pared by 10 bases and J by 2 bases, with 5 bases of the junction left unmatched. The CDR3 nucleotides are TGTGCCATCAGCGGGACGACCTACAATGAGCAGTTCTTC. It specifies CAISGTTYNEQFF.

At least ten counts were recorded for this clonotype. DNA for the CDR3: TGTGCCAGCAGCCGGGACCGTGGGCTTTACAATGAGCAGTTCTTC. Amino acid sequence: CASSRDRGLYNEQFF. The chain employs TRBV27 and TRBJ2-1, with D possibly being TRBD1 or TRBD2 (5 bases each). Trimming removed 6 bases from V and 4 bases from J, with 16 bases in between. This CDR3 is built from 15 residues. The germline CDR1 and CDR2 sequences are MNHEY and SMNVEV (reference sequence).

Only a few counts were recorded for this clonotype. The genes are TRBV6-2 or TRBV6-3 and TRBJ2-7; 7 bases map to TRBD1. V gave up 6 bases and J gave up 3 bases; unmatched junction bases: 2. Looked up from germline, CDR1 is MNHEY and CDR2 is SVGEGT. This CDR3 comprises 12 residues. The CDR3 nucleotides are TGTGCCAGCAGCGACAGGGACTACGAGCAGTACGTC. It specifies CASSDRDYEQYV.

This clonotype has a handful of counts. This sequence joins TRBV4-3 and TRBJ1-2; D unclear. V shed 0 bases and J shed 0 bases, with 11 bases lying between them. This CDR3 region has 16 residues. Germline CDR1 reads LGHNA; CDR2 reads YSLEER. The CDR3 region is CASSQDAGFSNYGYTF. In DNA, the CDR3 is TGCGCCAGCAGCCAAGATGCCGGATTTTCTAACTATGGCTACACCTTC.

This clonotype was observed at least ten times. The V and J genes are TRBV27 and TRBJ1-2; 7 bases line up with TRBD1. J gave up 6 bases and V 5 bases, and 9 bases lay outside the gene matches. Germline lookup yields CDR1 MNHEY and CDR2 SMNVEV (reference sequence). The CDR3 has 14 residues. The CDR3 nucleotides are TGTGCCAGCAGTCCGAGGACAGGAGGGAATGGCTACACCTTC. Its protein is CASSPRTGGNGYTF.

The CDR3 loop reads CSARDSRTGGSNQPQHF. CDR3 nucleotide sequence: TGCAGTGCTAGAGATTCGAGAACAGGAGGCAGCAATCAGCCCCAGCATTTT. The chain links TRBV20-1 to TRBJ1-5; TRBD1 is a possible D gene (5 bases). In germline, CDR1 is DFQATT, CDR2 SNEGSKA (reference sequence). The CDR3 length is 17 residues. Trimming shortened V by 0 bases and J by 1 base, and 16 bases separated the two germline ends.

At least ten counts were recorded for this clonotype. CDR3 in amino acids: CSASPRANTEAFF. The CDR3 DNA reads TGCAGTGCTAGCCCCAGAGCGAACACTGAAGCTTTCTTT. The chain uses TRBV20-1 and TRBJ1-1; D unclear. The V end was cut by 3 bases, the J end by 1 base, with 9 bases between. This CDR3 region has 13 residues. Germline V CDR1 and CDR2: DFQATT, SNEGSKA (reference sequence).

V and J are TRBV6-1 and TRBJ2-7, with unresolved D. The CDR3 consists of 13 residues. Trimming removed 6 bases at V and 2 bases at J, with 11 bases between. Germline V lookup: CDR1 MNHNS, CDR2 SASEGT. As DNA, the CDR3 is TGTGCCAGCAGCCCCGTTGAAACCTACGAGCAGTACGTC. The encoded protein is CASSPVETYEQYV.

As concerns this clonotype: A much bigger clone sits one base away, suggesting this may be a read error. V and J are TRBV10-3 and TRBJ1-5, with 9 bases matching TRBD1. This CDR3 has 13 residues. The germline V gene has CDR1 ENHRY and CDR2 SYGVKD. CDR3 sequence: CAIRDRENQSQHF. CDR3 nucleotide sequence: TGTGCCATCCGGGACAGGGAAAATCAGTCCCAGCATTTT.

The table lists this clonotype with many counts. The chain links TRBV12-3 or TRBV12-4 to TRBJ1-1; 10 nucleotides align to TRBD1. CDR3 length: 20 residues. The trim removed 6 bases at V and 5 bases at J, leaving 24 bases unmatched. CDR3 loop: CASSPAPRFGVRTGGTEAFF. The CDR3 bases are TGTGCCAGCAGCCCAGCCCCACGTTTTGGGGTGAGGACAGGGGGAACTGAAGCTTTCTTT.

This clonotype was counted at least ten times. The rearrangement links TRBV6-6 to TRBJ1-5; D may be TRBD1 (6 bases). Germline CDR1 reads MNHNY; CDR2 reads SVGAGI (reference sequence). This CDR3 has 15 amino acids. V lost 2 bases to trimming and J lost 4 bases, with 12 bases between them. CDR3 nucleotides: TGTGCCAGCAGTTACCAGAGGGGGAGGAATCAGCCCCAGCATTTT. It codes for CASSYQRGRNQPQHF.

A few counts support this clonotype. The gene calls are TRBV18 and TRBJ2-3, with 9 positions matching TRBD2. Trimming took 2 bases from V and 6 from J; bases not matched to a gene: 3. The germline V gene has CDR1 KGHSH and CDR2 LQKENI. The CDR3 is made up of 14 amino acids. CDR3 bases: TGTGCCAGCTCACCAGCACTAGCGGGCGATACGCAGTATTTT. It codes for CASSPALAGDTQYF.

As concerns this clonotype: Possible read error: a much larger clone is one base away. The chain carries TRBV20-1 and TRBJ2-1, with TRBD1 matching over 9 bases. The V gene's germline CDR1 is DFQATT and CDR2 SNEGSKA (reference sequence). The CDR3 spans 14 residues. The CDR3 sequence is CGARATGGRGEQFF. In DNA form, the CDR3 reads TGCGGTGCTAGAGCGACAGGGGGTAGAGGTGAGCAGTTCTTC.

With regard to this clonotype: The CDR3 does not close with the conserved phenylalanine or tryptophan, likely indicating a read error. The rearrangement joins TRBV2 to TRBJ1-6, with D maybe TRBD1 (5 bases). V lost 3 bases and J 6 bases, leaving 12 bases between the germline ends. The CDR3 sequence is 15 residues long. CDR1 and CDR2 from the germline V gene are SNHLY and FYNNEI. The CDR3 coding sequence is TGTGCCAGCAGTGACTCGGGACGTTCTAATTCACCCCTCCACCTT. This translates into CASSDSGRSNSPLHL.

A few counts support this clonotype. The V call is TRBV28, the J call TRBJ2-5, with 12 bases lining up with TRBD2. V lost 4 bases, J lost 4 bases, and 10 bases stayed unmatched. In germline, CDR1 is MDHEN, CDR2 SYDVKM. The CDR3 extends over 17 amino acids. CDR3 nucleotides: TGTGCCAGCAGTTCCGGACTAGCGGGGTTGAAGTCAGAGACCCAGTACTTC. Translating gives CASSSGLAGLKSETQYF.

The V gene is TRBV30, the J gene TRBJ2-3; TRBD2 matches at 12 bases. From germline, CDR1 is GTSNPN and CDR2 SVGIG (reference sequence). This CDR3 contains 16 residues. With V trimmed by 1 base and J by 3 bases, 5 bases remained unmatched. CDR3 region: CAWSDGTSGSTDTQYF. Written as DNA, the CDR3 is TGTGCCTGGAGTGACGGGACTAGCGGGTCTACAGATACGCAGTATTTT.

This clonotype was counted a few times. The CDR3 sequence is CASSYQGRTEAFF. CDR3 in DNA: TGTGCCAGCAGTTATCAGGGGCGGACTGAAGCTTTCTTT. The chain recombines TRBV6-1 with TRBJ1-1; D may be TRBD1 (6 bases). Per germline, CDR1 MNHNS and CDR2 SASEGT. The CDR3 runs 13 residues. Deletions cut 5 bases from V and 5 bases from J, with 12 bases between.

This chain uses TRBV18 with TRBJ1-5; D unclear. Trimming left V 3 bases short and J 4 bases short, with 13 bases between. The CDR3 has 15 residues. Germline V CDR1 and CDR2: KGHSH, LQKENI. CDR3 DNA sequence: TGTGCCAGCTCACCGCTCGGAGATAATAATCAGCCCCAGCATTTT. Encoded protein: CASSPLGDNNQPQHF.

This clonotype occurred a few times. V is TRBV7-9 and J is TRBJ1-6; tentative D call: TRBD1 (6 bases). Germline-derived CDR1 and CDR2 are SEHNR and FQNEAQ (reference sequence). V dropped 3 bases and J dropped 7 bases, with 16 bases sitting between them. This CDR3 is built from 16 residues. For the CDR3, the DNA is TGTGCCAGCAGCTTGTTGACGGGGGCTAGGAATTCACCCCTCCACTTT. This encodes CASSLLTGARNSPLHF.

Here the CDR3 reads CSMNSGANVLTF. CDR3 DNA: TGCAGTATGAACTCTGGGGCCAACGTCCTGACTTTC. V and J are TRBV20-1 and TRBJ2-6, with D unclear. The CDR3 runs 12 residues. Germline-derived CDR1 and CDR2 are DFQATT and SNEGSKA (reference sequence). Trimming took off 8 bases at V and 0 bases at J, with 5 bases between the two ends.

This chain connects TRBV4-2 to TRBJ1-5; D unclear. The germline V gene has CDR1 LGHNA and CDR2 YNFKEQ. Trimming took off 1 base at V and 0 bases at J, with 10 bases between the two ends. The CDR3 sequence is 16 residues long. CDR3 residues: CASSQAVGYSNQPQHF. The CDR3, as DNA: TGTGCCAGCAGCCAAGCGGTGGGGTATAGCAATCAGCCCCAGCATTTT.

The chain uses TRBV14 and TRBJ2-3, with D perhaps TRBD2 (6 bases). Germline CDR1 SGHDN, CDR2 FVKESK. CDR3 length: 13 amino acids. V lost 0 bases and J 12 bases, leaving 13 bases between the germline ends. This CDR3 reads CASSQDHSGSQYF. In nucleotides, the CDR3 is TGTGCCAGCAGCCAAGATCATAGCGGCTCCCAGTATTTT.

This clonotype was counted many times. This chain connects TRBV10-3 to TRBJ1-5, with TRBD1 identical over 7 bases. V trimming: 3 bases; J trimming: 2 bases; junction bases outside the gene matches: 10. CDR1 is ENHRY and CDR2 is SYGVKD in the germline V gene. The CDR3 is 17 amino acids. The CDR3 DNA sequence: TGTGCCATCAGTGAATCGCCAGGGGGGTCGGGCAATCAGCCCCAGCATTTT. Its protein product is CAISESPGGSGNQPQHF.